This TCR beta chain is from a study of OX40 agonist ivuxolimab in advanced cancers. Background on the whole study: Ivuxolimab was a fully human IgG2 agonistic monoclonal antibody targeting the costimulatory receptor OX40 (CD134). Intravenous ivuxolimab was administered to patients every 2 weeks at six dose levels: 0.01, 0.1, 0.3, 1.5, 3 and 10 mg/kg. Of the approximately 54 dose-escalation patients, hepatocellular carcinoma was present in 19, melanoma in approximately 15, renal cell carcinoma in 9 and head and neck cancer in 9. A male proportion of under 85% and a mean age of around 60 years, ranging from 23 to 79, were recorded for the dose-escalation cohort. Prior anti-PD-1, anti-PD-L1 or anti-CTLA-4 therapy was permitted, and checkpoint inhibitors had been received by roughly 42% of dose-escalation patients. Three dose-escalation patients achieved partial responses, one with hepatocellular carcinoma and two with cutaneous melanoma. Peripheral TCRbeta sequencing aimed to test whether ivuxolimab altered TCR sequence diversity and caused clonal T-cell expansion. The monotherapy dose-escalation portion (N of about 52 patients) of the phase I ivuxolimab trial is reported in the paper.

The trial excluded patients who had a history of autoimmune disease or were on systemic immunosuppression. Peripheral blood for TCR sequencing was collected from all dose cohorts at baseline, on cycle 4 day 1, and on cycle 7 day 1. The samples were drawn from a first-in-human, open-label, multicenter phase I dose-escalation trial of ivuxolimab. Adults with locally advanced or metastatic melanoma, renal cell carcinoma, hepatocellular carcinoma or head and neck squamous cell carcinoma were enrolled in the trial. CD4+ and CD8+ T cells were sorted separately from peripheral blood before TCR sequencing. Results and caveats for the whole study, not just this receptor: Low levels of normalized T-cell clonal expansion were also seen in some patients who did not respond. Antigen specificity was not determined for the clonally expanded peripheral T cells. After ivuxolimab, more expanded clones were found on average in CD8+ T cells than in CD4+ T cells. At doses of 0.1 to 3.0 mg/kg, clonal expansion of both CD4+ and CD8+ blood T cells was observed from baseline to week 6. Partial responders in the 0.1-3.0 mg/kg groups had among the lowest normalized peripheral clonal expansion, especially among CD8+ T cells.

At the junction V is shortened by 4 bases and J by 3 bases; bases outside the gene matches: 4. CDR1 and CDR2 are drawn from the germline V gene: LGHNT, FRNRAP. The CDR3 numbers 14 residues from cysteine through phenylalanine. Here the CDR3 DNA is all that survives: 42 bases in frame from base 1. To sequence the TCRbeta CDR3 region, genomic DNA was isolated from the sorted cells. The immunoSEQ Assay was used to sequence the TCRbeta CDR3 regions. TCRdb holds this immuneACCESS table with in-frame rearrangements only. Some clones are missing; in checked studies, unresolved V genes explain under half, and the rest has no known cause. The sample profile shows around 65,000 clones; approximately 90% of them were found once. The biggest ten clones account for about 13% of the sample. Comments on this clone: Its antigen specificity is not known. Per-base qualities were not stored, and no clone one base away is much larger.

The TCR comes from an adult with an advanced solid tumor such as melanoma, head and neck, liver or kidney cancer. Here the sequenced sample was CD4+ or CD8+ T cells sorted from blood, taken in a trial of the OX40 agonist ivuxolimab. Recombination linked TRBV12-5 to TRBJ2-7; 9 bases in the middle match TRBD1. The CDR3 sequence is CASGSGTGYYEQYF. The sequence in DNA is TGTGCTAGTGGTTCGGGGACAGGGTACTACGAGCAGTACTTC.